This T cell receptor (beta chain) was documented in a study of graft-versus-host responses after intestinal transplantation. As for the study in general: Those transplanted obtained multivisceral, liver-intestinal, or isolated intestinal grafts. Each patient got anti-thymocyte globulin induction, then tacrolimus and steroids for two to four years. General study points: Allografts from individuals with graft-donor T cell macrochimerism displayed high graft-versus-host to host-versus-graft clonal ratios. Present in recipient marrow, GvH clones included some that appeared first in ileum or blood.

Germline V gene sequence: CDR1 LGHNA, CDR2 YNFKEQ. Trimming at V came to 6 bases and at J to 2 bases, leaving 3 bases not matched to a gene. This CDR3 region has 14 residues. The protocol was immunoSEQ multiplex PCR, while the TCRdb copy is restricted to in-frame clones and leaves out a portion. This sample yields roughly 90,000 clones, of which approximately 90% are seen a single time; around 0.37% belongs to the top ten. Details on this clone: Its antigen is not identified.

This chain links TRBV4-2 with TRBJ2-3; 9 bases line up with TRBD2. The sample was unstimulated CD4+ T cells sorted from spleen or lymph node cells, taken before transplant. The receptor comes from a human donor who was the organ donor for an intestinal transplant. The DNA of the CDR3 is TGTGCCAGCAGTTTAGCGGGGGTCACAGATACGCAGTATTTT. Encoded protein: CASSLAGVTDTQYF.